This T cell receptor beta chain was documented in a study of cytomegalovirus exposure and HLA in healthy donors. The primer mix had 60 Vbeta and 13 Jbeta primers. Clones were read by immunoSEQ multiplex PCR, and TCRdb kept only the in-frame ones, dropping some. The table has about 250,000 clones, approximately 80% seen once; the top ten hold 0.3%. Notes on this clone: What it binds is not known.

Notes on the study in general: Under in vitro conditions, a few CMV-associated chains were confirmed as specific for CMV antigens.

V lost 2 bases and J 1 base, leaving 8 bases between the germline ends. CDR1 and CDR2 from the germline V gene are KGHSH and LQKENI. The CDR3 sequence is 14 residues long. The sample consisted of PBMCs. This TCR was recovered from a girl aged 2-15 years in good health and CMV-seronegative. V and J are TRBV18 and TRBJ1-1, with D possibly matching TRBD1 (5 bases). CDR3 region: CASSPGARNTEAFF. The CDR3 coding sequence is TGTGCCAGCTCACCAGGGGCCAGGAACACTGAAGCTTTCTTT. Full variable domain (outside the CDR3, taken from reference TRBV18 and TRBJ1-1): NAGVMQNPRHLVRRRGQEARLRCSPMKGHSHVYWYRQLPEEGLKFMVYLQKENIIDESGMPKERFSAEFPKEGPSILRIQQVVRGDSAAYFCASSPGARNTEAFFGQGTRLTVV.